A selection of T cell receptor beta chains follows, all from one sample in a study of CD8 T cells in ankylosing spondylitis. MiXCR, run by TCRdb on the 5' RACE reads, gives a single entry per CDR3 protein. Of about 250,000 distinct CDR3 sequences listed, approximately 30% were seen once; the top ten hold around 4.4%. The sequencing sample was made of blood, either unsorted or a sorted T cell fraction (not recorded which). Receptors originate from a male donor with ankylosing spondylitis or in good health (not recorded which). CDR3s include the opening cysteine and the closing phenylalanine or tryptophan. A D gene is named only where the DNA matches it firmly. Clone size is stated in some rows and not others, as once, few, many or a class when expanded.

v_gene: TRBV28
d_gene: NA
abundance: NA
j_gene: TRBJ1-1
CDR3nt: TGTGCCAGCACCTTCTGGGGGTTAGGGGAACTTAATGAAGCTTTCTTT
CDR3aa: CASTFWGLGELNEAFF

v_gene: TRBV12-3/TRBV12-4
d_gene: NA
abundance: NA
j_gene: TRBJ1-1
CDR3nt: TGTGCCAGCAGTTTAGGACGGGGGAACACTGAAGCTTTCTTT
CDR3aa: CASSLGRGNTEAFF

v_gene: TRBV11-2
d_gene: TRBD1
abundance: few
j_gene: TRBJ2-4
CDR3nt: TGTGCCAGCAGCTCTACAGGGGGCAAGGCCAAAAACATTCAGTACTTC
CDR3aa: CASSSTGGKAKNIQYF

v_gene: TRBV10-3
d_gene: NA
abundance: few
j_gene: TRBJ2-2
CDR3nt: TGTGCCATCAGTGAGTCGACAGGCACCGGGGAGCTGTTTTTT
CDR3aa: CAISESTGTGELFF

v_gene: TRBV20-1
d_gene: NA
abundance: NA
j_gene: TRBJ1-1
CDR3nt: TGCAGTGCTAGTGGTCTTTGGACTGAAGCTTTCTTT
CDR3aa: CSASGLWTEAFF

v_gene: TRBV29-1
d_gene: NA
abundance: NA
j_gene: TRBJ1-1
CDR3nt: TGCAGCGTTGGGGACACTGAAGCTTTCTTT
CDR3aa: CSVGDTEAFF

v_gene: TRBV12-3/TRBV12-4
d_gene: NA
abundance: NA
j_gene: TRBJ1-3
CDR3nt: TGTGCCAGCAGCCCCCGAGATAGGGGAAACACCATATATTTT
CDR3aa: CASSPRDRGNTIYF

v_gene: TRBV20-1
d_gene: NA
abundance: few
j_gene: TRBJ2-1
CDR3nt: TGCAGTGCTAGAGCCTCCTGGTGTCAGTTCTTC
CDR3aa: CSARASWCQFF

v_gene: TRBV4-1
d_gene: NA
abundance: NA
j_gene: TRBJ2-4
CDR3nt: TGCGCCAGCAGCCAAGAAAGCCAGACAATAAAAAACATTCAGTACTTC
CDR3aa: CASSQESQTIKNIQYF

v_gene: TRBV12-3/TRBV12-4
d_gene: TRBD2
abundance: many
j_gene: TRBJ2-7
CDR3nt: TGTGCCAGCAGCCCATGGACCCCGGGGGGGAGTCACTACGAGCAGTACTTC
CDR3aa: CASSPWTPGGSHYEQYF

v_gene: TRBV20-1
d_gene: NA
abundance: NA
j_gene: TRBJ2-5
CDR3nt: TGCAGTGCTAGAGCTGATCGGGGGTCGTGGGAGACCCAGTACTTC
CDR3aa: CSARADRGSWETQYF

v_gene: TRBV5-6
d_gene: NA
abundance: few
j_gene: TRBJ1-4
CDR3nt: TGTGCCAGCAGCCCCGGACAGATTGAAAAACTGTTTTTT
CDR3aa: CASSPGQIEKLFF

v_gene: TRBV5-1
d_gene: TRBD1
abundance: NA
j_gene: TRBJ2-7
CDR3nt: TGCGCCAGCAGCATCCGGGACAGCCAGTACAAGTCCTACGAGCAGTACTTC
CDR3aa: CASSIRDSQYKSYEQYF

v_gene: TRBV20-1
d_gene: NA
abundance: NA
j_gene: TRBJ2-7
CDR3nt: TGCAGTGCTAGAGACCCGGAGGCCTACGAGCAGTACTTC
CDR3aa: CSARDPEAYEQYF

v_gene: TRBV29-1
d_gene: NA
abundance: NA
j_gene: TRBJ2-3
CDR3nt: TGCAGCGTTGAAGATCAGGACTCGGCGCAGTATTTT
CDR3aa: CSVEDQDSAQYF

v_gene: TRBV7-2
d_gene: NA
abundance: few
j_gene: TRBJ2-4
CDR3nt: TGTGCCAGCAGCTTAGGGGTGGGGCCCCGCGTTCAGTACTTC
CDR3aa: CASSLGVGPRVQYF

v_gene: TRBV29-1
d_gene: NA
abundance: many
j_gene: TRBJ2-1
CDR3nt: TGCAGCGTTGACGAGAGCCCGGGGGCGGGGCAGTTCTTC
CDR3aa: CSVDESPGAGQFF

v_gene: TRBV20-1
d_gene: NA
abundance: NA
j_gene: TRBJ2-7
CDR3nt: TGCAGTGCCAGCAGATCGGGGGGCGTGAGCTACGAGCAGTACTTC
CDR3aa: CSASRSGGVSYEQYF

v_gene: TRBV27
d_gene: NA
abundance: NA
j_gene: TRBJ2-7
CDR3nt: TGTGCCAGCAGTTTAAGGCGGAGCTCCTACGAGCAGTACTTC
CDR3aa: CASSLRRSSYEQYF

v_gene: TRBV29-1
d_gene: NA
abundance: NA
j_gene: TRBJ2-1
CDR3nt: TGCAGCGTTACCAGGGTGGGGGGTTACAATGAGCAGTTCTTC
CDR3aa: CSVTRVGGYNEQFF

v_gene: TRBV20-1
d_gene: TRBD1
abundance: few
j_gene: TRBJ2-7
CDR3nt: TGCAGTGCTAGACGCAGGGGGTACGACTCCTACGAGCAGTACTTC
CDR3aa: CSARRRGYDSYEQYF

v_gene: TRBV4-2
d_gene: NA
abundance: NA
j_gene: TRBJ2-2
CDR3nt: TGTGCCAGCAGCCAACCCTCCCCGCGGAGGTTTGGCACCGGGGAGCTGTTTTTT
CDR3aa: CASSQPSPRRFGTGELFF